This T cell receptor beta chain was retrieved from a study of cytomegalovirus exposure and HLA in healthy donors. General observations from the study: A cluster of highly shared sequence variants was likely a sequencing artifact.

The study ran its PCR with 60 Vbeta and 13 Jbeta primers. The repertoire was sequenced with immunoSEQ multiplex PCR; TCRdb's copy has only in-frame clones and lacks some. The repertoire consists of 120,000 to 150,000 clones, with about 75% occurring once and the leading ten covering under 0.8%. CDR1 SGHDN and CDR2 FVKESK come from the germline V gene. V was cut by 0 bases and J by 7 bases, with 7 bases left in between. The CDR3 is 14 residues long. Concerning this clone: Its antigen remains unknown.

The sequence was obtained from a male donor in good health and CMV-seronegative. This chain uses TRBV14 with TRBJ1-6; D is undetermined. Sample: PBMCs. Here the CDR3 DNA reads TGTGCCAGCAGCCAAGATGCCGGGAATTCACCCCTCCACTTT. This encodes CASSQDAGNSPLHF.